This TCR beta chain is from a study of T-cell memory formation after mild COVID-19. Findings and limits, study-wide: Among contracting clones, CD4+ were mainly CM/EM and CD8+ enriched in EMRA. Several responding clones turned up in pre-infection memory, indicating that cross-reactive memory may have taken part.

Notes on this clonotype: Its target is unknown.

TCRdb independently ran MiXCR on the 5' RACE reads; one entry per CDR3 protein. Counted here are 250,000 to 300,000 distinct CDR3 sequences, 8% to 9% occurring once; the ten biggest clones make up approximately 22%. The CDR3 consists of 12 residues. Between the trimmed V and J ends, which lost 8 bases and 3 bases, there was a span of 10 bases. Germline V gene lookup returns CDR1 SNHLY and CDR2 FYNNEI. The sample taken for sequencing was PBMCs or a T cell subset sorted from them (not recorded which). The chain employs TRBV2 and TRBJ1-1; the D gene is possibly TRBD1 (5 bases). The receptor comes from a man aged 18 to 29 who had mild COVID-19 (a few samples of this study predate the infection). Cell type and time point are not known. In DNA, the CDR3 is TGTGCCAGCGCGCAGGGAGACACTGAAGCTTTCTTT. It is translated as CASAQGDTEAFF.